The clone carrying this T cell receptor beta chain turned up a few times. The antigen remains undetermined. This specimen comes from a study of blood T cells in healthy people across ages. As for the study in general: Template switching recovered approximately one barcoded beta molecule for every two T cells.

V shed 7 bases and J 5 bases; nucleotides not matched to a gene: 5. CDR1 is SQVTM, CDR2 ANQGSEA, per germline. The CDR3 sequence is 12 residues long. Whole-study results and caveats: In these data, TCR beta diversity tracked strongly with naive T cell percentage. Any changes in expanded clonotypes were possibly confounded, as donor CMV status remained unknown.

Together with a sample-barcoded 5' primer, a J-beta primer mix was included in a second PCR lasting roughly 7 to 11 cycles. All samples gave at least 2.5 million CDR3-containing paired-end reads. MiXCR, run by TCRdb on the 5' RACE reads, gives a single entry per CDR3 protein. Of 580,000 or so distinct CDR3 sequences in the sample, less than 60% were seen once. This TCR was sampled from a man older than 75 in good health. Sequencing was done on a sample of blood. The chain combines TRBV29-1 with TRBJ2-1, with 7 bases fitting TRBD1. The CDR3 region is CSGDSGHNEQFF. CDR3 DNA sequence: TGCAGCGGGGACAGCGGTCACAATGAGCAGTTCTTC.